A single sample is the source of the 11 T cell receptor beta chains below, sequenced in a study of T cells expressing NK-cell markers. Following a re-call of the 5' RACE reads, TCRdb has one entry per CDR3 protein and lacks DNA. The clone table shows about 160,000 distinct CDR3 sequences, with the ten largest holding 20% to 25%. The sample comprised blood T cells: a sorted CD56 or NKG2C T cell subset, CD4+ or CD8+ T cells, or bulk PBMC T cells (not recorded which). The receptor set was obtained from a man between 18 and 69 years old in good health.

The V call is TRBV20-1, the J call TRBJ2-3; TCRdb picks TRBD2, but there is no DNA to check that call. The V gene's germline CDR1 is DFQATT and CDR2 SNEGSKA (reference sequence). The CDR3 extends over 15 amino acids. CDR3 region: CSAPRRRGARDTQYF.

This CDR3 reads CATSDGTGNTDTQYF. The chain is built from TRBV24-1 and TRBJ2-3; checking the TCRdb D call of TRBD1 is not possible without DNA. The V gene's germline CDR1 is KGHDR and CDR2 SFDVKD. This CDR3 spans 15 amino acids.

The chain employs TRBV12-3 or TRBV12-4 and TRBJ2-2; the D call of TRBD1 rests on TCRdb alone, since no DNA is present to check it. This CDR3 spans 15 amino acids. CDR3 residues: CASSTSGGAYGELFF.

The chain joins TRBV6-5 to TRBJ2-5; TCRdb selects TRBD2, and the lack of DNA leaves this call unchecked. CDR1 and CDR2 (germline): MNHEY, SVGAGI. The CDR3 extends over 14 amino acids. CDR3 protein: CASSYRLAEETQYF.

The rearrangement joins TRBV9 to TRBJ1-3; the TCRdb D gene call, TRBD1, has no DNA to confirm it. CDR1 and CDR2 (germline): SGDLS, YYNGEE. This CDR3 is built from 15 residues. The CDR3 reads CASSPSGTPGNTIYF.

The chain recombines TRBV2 with TRBJ2-1; TCRdb outputs TRBD1, but without DNA this stays unchecked. Germline lookup yields CDR1 SNHLY and CDR2 FYNNEI. This CDR3 is 13 amino acids long. This CDR3 reads CASSVPGPDEQFF.

The chain joins TRBV12-5 to TRBJ2-2; TCRdb reports TRBD2, a call that lacks DNA to check it against. The CDR3 has 16 residues. Germline V lookup: CDR1 LGHNT, CDR2 FRNRAP. CDR3 amino acids: CASGLAMGGSTGELFF.

The chain has TRBV28 and TRBJ2-1; TCRdb outputs TRBD1, but without DNA this stays unchecked. CDR3 size: 14 residues. From germline, CDR1 is MDHEN and CDR2 SYDVKM. Here the CDR3 reads CASSPTPAVNEQFF.

The chain uses TRBV10-3 and TRBJ2-4; the D call from TCRdb, TRBD2, cannot be confirmed without DNA. This CDR3 has 12 amino acids. Germline V gene lookup returns CDR1 ENHRY and CDR2 SYGVKD. CDR3 region: CAISGGGDIQYF.

The chain joins TRBV20-1 to TRBJ2-1. Per germline, CDR1 DFQATT and CDR2 SNEGSKA (reference sequence). The length of the CDR3 is 11 residues. CDR3 loop: CSSIRNNEQFF.

This chain links TRBV2 with TRBJ1-1. Germline CDR1 SNHLY, CDR2 FYNNEI. The CDR3 length is 13 residues. CDR3: CASSETISTEAFF.